The clone carrying this T cell receptor beta chain came up many times. No antigen is known for it. Via MiXCR, TCRdb re-called the reads, giving one row per CDR3 protein. Here the sample spans 80,000 or so distinct CDR3 sequences, about 24% being singletons. The sample belongs to a study of T cell repertoires in cytomegalovirus infection. Background on the study: Recently described HLA-C-restricted plus well-studied HLA-B-restricted CMV epitopes were used. Shared public TCR beta signatures pointed to both CMV infection and a matching HLA type. The study's findings and limits: HLA-C-restricted, CMV-specific TCR beta clonotypes were dominant ex vivo. Summed frequency of shared TCR beta families picked out CMV carriers who also had the relevant HLA.

This CDR3 contains 17 residues. V lost 3 bases to trimming and J lost 1 base; unmatched junction nucleotides: 9. Germline loops: CDR1 SEHNR, CDR2 FQNEAQ (reference sequence). The rearrangement joins TRBV7-9 to TRBJ1-1; 9 nucleotides match TRBD1. The sequences come from CD8+ T cells from cultured PBMCs, collected from culture after CMV antigen stimulation. This receptor was identified in a human donor in good health (CMV status not recorded). Some clones in this sample may be carry-over from other donors' samples. The CDR3 is CASSFTGGGRTNTEAFF. In nucleotides, the CDR3 is TGTGCCAGCAGCTTCACAGGGGGCGGAAGGACGAACACTGAAGCTTTCTTT.